This T cell receptor (beta chain) was recorded in a study of CD8 T cells in ankylosing spondylitis. Study findings and constraints: Earlier reports found some motif variants in synovial fluid and blood in reactive arthritis. Ankylosing spondylitis blood appeared to be characterized by a TCR beta motif of roughly eight highly homologous variants.

Construction of TCR beta libraries was performed using quantitative 5'-RACE with molecular barcodes. Each CDR3 protein gets one entry after TCRdb re-called the 5' RACE reads with MiXCR. The sample contains a few hundred thousand distinct CDR3 sequences, approximately 20% of which appear only once. As for this clonotype: Its specificity is unknown.

The CDR3 has 17 amino acids. From germline, CDR1 is LNHDA and CDR2 SQIVND (reference sequence). V shed 7 bases, J shed 3 bases, and the junction held 10 bases outside the gene matches. The genes are TRBV19 and TRBJ2-6; 9 nucleotides line up with TRBD1. The clonotype originates from a male donor with ankylosing spondylitis. Sequencing was carried out using blood, either unsorted or a sorted T cell fraction (not recorded which). This chain's CDR3 is CASTSSQGALGANVLTF. CDR3 DNA: TGTGCCAGTACCTCGTCACAGGGGGCGCTTGGGGCCAACGTCCTGACTTTC.